The sequence of this T cell receptor beta chain was determined in a study of T cells after posttransplantation cyclophosphamide. Study results and limitations: Donor-recipient repertoire similarity was low at 1-2 months, rising over year one.

A marrow graft followed busulfan-fludarabine conditioning, with cyclophosphamide on days +3 and +4. This clone was counted ten times or more. Its cognate antigen is unknown. Trimming took 1 base from V and 0 from J, leaving 12 bases between them. The CDR3 covers 16 residues. Germline CDR1 is SEHNR and CDR2 is FQNEAQ (reference sequence). This table comes from immunoSEQ multiplex PCR, and its TCRdb copy is limited to in-frame clones, with some not included. Observed in the sample are around 8,700 clones, none of them singletons. V and J are TRBV7-9 and TRBJ1-2; D not resolved. The specimen comprised PBMCs, sampled after an allogeneic stem cell transplant with post-transplant cyclophosphamide. This clonotype originated in a young adult male patient who received an allogeneic stem cell transplant from an unrelated donor, was CMV-positive, and had acute and chronic GVHD. Part of the T cells may come from the graft donor. This chain's CDR3 is CASSLDNGLTNYGYTF. CDR3 DNA sequence: TGTGCCAGCAGCTTAGATAATGGACTTACTAACTATGGCTACACCTTC.